Below, one T cell receptor (beta chain) is given with its context. The antigen this receptor binds is unknown. The sample holds no much larger clone one base away, and base qualities are not on file. Collaborating institutions collected whole blood in K2EDTA tubes following their own protocols. For TCRbeta analysis, collaborators shipped samples in one of three forms: frozen whole blood, isolated PBMCs, or DNA extracted from either of those sample types. The data originate from a study of blood T cell repertoires in COVID-19 (dated by TCRdb to 2020 to 2022). Notes on the research overall: The collaborator samples originated in the United States, Italy and Spain and spanned the acute and convalescent phases of COVID-19. The prospective study material was composed of cDNA or gDNA derived from T cells, B-cell-depleted T cells, or PBMCs. Subjects who had been exposed to COVID-19, were actively infected with it, or had recovered from it provided the deeply sampled blood TCRbeta repertoires that made up the dataset. The repertoires were released in a freely available public database meant as a resource for research on the immune response to SARS-CoV-2. The samples were drawn from the first 160 participants of the ongoing ImmuneRACE study and from 1,254 subjects provided by 6 global collaborators. Sample metadata almost always included a de-identified subject ID, COVID-19 status, age in years and sex. HLA class I and class II types, where available, came from metadata supplied by the sample provider rather than from assay-based typing.

CDR1 and CDR2, looked up from the germline V gene, are SGHVS and FNYEAQ. The junction shows trimming of 3 bases on V and 9 bases on J, plus 12 bases between the germline ends. The CDR3 has 14 amino acids, counting the end cysteine and phenylalanine. The retained sequence is limited to the CDR3, 42 bases, with the frame set at the first base. The immunoSEQ Assay, a bias-controlled multiplex PCR, was used to amplify TCRbeta CDR3 regions from genomic DNA. As for the original processing: Nucleated cell counts per sample were estimated from amplification of reference gene primers within the assay. To quantify the absolute abundance of each unique TCRbeta CDR3 rearrangement, sequence reads were collapsed and filtered. Productive Simpson clonality was computed per sample as the square root of Simpson's diversity index over productive rearrangements. The immuneACCESS repertoire file appears here via TCRdb, limited to in-frame rearrangements. These files lack a portion of the clones; in checked studies, under half of the deficit traces to unresolved V genes, and the cause of the others is not known. The DNA was the basis for D and trimming; V, J and clone size are from that table. The sample profile shows 150,000 or so clones; around 85% of them were found once. Roughly 4.1% of the sample goes to the ten largest clones.

Overall study outcomes, separate from this receptor: The quantity of clinical and demographic metadata differed by source and by participant and was supplied without curation.

The TCR comes from an older woman with acute or convalescent COVID-19. Sequenced: peripheral blood. The V and J genes are TRBV7-6 and TRBJ1-6, and TRBD1 may be the D gene, going by 6 matching bases. For the CDR3, the sequence is CASSLGAGASPLHF. The sequenced DNA: TGTGCCAGCAGCTTGGGGGCCGGGGCTTCACCCCTCCACTTT. With all but the CDR3 taken from the reference TRBV7-6 and TRBJ1-6 genes, the full variable domain is: GAGVSQSPRYKVTKRGQDVALRCDPISGHVSLYWYRQALGQGPEFLTYFNYEAQQDKSGLPNDRFSAERPEGSISTLTIQRTEQRDSAMYRCASSLGAGASPLHFGNGTRLTVT.